These 31 T cell receptor beta chains share one sample of origin, sequenced in a study of cytomegalovirus exposure and HLA in healthy donors. Libraries were prepared by immunoSEQ multiplex PCR; TCRdb keeps only in-frame clonotypes and omits some of them. The sample contains 150,000 to 200,000 clones, 85% of which appear only once. The source material was PBMCs. The receptors were gathered from a man younger than 35 in good health and CMV-seropositive.

This sequence joins TRBV4-1 and TRBJ2-2; D perhaps matches TRBD1 (6 bases). Trimming removed 4 bases at V and 4 bases at J, with 13 bases between. The CDR3 consists of 15 residues. Germline CDR1 reads MGHRA; CDR2 reads YSYEKL. CDR3 DNA: TGCGCCAGCAGCCCCCAGGGGCCACCCACCGGGGAGCTGTTTTTT. Amino acid sequence: CASSPQGPPTGELFF.

The V and J genes are TRBV30 and TRBJ1-1, with 9 bases aligning to TRBD1. V lost 4 bases and J lost 12; bases outside the gene matches: 12. The germline gives CDR1 GTSNPN, CDR2 SVGIG (reference sequence). CDR3 length: 13 residues. CDR3 DNA: TGTGCCTGGACCCAACCCGGGACAGGGCGGCCTTTCTTT. It encodes CAWTQPGTGRPFF.

The chain employs TRBV7-9 and TRBJ2-1; D not certain. V was clipped by 5 bases and J by 10 bases, with 15 bases between them. This CDR3 comprises 13 residues. Germline V gene data show CDR1 as SEHNR and CDR2 as FQNEAQ (reference sequence). CDR3 sequence: CASSASLVEEQFF. The CDR3 DNA follows: TGTGCCAGCAGCGCCTCCCTGGTGGAGGAGCAGTTCTTC.

The CDR3 DNA reads as TGTGCCAGTACCTCGGACAGGGGCGAGCAGTACTTC. It is translated as CASTSDRGEQYF. The V call is TRBV19, the J call TRBJ2-7; 9 nucleotides line up with TRBD1. CDR1 LNHDA and CDR2 SQIVND come from the germline V gene (reference sequence). Trimming removed 7 bases from V and 6 bases from J; junction bases left unmatched: 4. The CDR3 extends over 12 amino acids.

The count of this clone is one. This chain links TRBV27 with TRBJ2-3, with D unresolved. CDR1 is MNHEY and CDR2 is SMNVEV in the germline V gene (reference sequence). The CDR3 spans 15 residues. The V end was cut by 2 bases, the J end by 2 bases, with 11 bases between. In DNA form, the CDR3 reads TGTGCCAGCAGTTTAGGCTTTATCCCCACAGATACGCAGTATTTT. Protein product: CASSLGFIPTDTQYF.

This clone was observed a few times. This chain links TRBV19 with TRBJ1-6; unclear D gene. The CDR3 has 13 amino acids. Germline loops: CDR1 LNHDA, CDR2 SQIVND (reference sequence). The CDR3 spells CAQYRSTIPPLHF. The CDR3 bases are TGTGCGCAGTACCGTTCGACAATACCACCCCTCCACTTT.

The chain uses TRBV2 and TRBJ1-4, with D hard to call. V dropped 1 base and J dropped 4 bases, with 7 bases sitting between them. Germline CDR1 reads SNHLY; CDR2 reads FYNNEI. The CDR3 length is 14 residues. The CDR3 loop is CASSEGGSNEKLFF. In DNA, the CDR3 is TGTGCCAGCAGTGAAGGTGGGAGTAATGAAAAACTGTTTTTT.

This clone occurred a few times. The V gene is TRBV27, the J gene TRBJ1-4; maybe TRBD1 (6 bases). Trimming removed 3 bases from V and 8 bases from J, with 13 bases in between. Germline V gene data show CDR1 as MNHEY and CDR2 as SMNVEV (reference sequence). There are 14 residues in the CDR3. The CDR3 spells CASSFPTGSEKLFF. The CDR3 nucleotides read TGTGCCAGCAGTTTCCCGACAGGTAGCGAAAAACTGTTTTTT.

The V gene is TRBV28, the J gene TRBJ1-2; unclear D gene. Germline loops: CDR1 MDHEN, CDR2 SYDVKM. The V end lost 3 bases, the J end lost 5 bases, and 10 bases lay between the germline ends. The length of the CDR3 is 13 residues. The CDR3 DNA reads TGTGCCAGCAGTTTGGCGGGTGTTTATGGCTACACCTTC. Its protein product is CASSLAGVYGYTF.

This clone was counted a single time. The CDR3 reads CASNLGGGGVGDTEAFF. The DNA for the CDR3 is TGTGCCAGCAATCTTGGAGGGGGCGGAGTTGGTGACACTGAAGCTTTCTTT. The chain is built from TRBV2 and TRBJ1-1; 7 bases are shared with TRBD1. From germline, CDR1 is SNHLY and CDR2 FYNNEI. The V gene end was trimmed by 7 bases and the J gene end by 3 bases; junction bases not matched to a gene: 17. The CDR3 extends over 17 amino acids.

This clone has a single count. This sequence joins TRBV13 and TRBJ2-7; D gene ambiguous. Germline V CDR1 and CDR2: PRHDT, FYEKMQ (reference sequence). CDR3 length: 13 residues. With 3 bases removed from V and 3 bases from J, the gap between germline ends came to 9 bases. The CDR3 DNA is TGTGCCAGCAGCTTGGAGAATAACTACGAGCAGTACTTC. Its protein is CASSLENNYEQYF.

Notes on this clone: The same CDR3 also results from other DNA sequences found in this sample. The gene calls are TRBV9 and TRBJ2-2, with D uncertain. With 4 bases removed from V and 1 base from J, the gap between germline ends came to 2 bases. The CDR3 is 12 residues long. Germline V gives CDR1 SGDLS, CDR2 YYNGEE. The CDR3 protein is CASSQNTGELFF. The CDR3 nucleotides read TGTGCCAGCAGCCAGAACACCGGGGAGCTGTTTTTT.

This clone occurred many times. The rearrangement links TRBV29-1 to TRBJ2-1, with TRBD2 identical over 7 bases. The CDR3 length is 11 residues. V shed 4 bases, J shed 11 bases, and the junction held 5 bases outside the gene matches. CDR1 and CDR2 (germline): SQVTM, ANQGSEA. The DNA of the CDR3 is TGCAGCGTTGCCCCGGGACTACAGCAGTTCTTC. Residues: CSVAPGLQQFF.

This chain joins TRBV5-1 and TRBJ2-2; D gene unclear. The length of the CDR3 is 16 residues. Trimming pared 4 bases from V and 5 bases from J, leaving 18 bases between. Germline values: CDR1 SGHRS, CDR2 YFSETQ. CDR3 residues: CASSPNTSPGTGELFF. DNA for the CDR3: TGCGCCAGCAGCCCGAATACCTCGCCGGGTACCGGGGAGCTGTTTTTT.

The chain joins TRBV11-1 to TRBJ2-5, with D maybe TRBD2 (6 bases). The CDR3 is 18 amino acids. Trimming removed 3 bases from V and 5 bases from J, with 25 bases in between. The germline V gene encodes CDR1 SGHAT and CDR2 FQDESV (reference sequence). CDR3 DNA sequence: TGTGCCAGCAGCTTTTCCGCACGGCCGGGACTTCGAGGGGAGACCCAGTACTTC. The encoded protein is CASSFSARPGLRGETQYF.

The genes are TRBV27 and TRBJ1-1; perhaps TRBD1 as D (5 bases). The CDR3 consists of 14 residues. CDR1 and CDR2 (germline): MNHEY, SMNVEV (reference sequence). Trimming shortened V by 6 bases and J by 6 bases, and 17 bases separated the two germline ends. The chain's CDR3 is CASRDGGFYAEAFF. The CDR3 DNA reads TGTGCCAGCAGGGACGGGGGTTTTTACGCTGAAGCTTTCTTT.

The V call is TRBV7-8, the J call TRBJ1-5, with D possibly TRBD1 on 6 matching bases. V shed 2 bases and J shed 1 base, with 9 bases lying between them. The CDR3 is 15 amino acids. Germline assignment: CDR1 SGHVS and CDR2 FQNEAQ. The CDR3 spells CASSLFRGSNQPQHF. For the CDR3, the DNA is TGTGCCAGCAGCTTATTTAGGGGGAGCAATCAGCCCCAGCATTTT.

This rearrangement joins TRBV19 to TRBJ2-1; 8 bases line up with TRBD2. This CDR3 spans 15 amino acids. V lost 3 bases to trimming and J lost 6 bases; unmatched junction nucleotides: 7. Germline lookup yields CDR1 LNHDA and CDR2 SQIVND (reference sequence). The CDR3 coding sequence is TGTGCCAGTAGTATCTCACAAGCGGGAGTCAATGAGCAGTTCTTC. Residues: CASSISQAGVNEQFF.

This chain links TRBV6-6 with TRBJ1-3; the D gene is possibly TRBD1 (6 bases). CDR1 is MNHNY and CDR2 is SVGAGI in the germline V gene (reference sequence). The V end lost 4 bases, the J end lost 2 bases, and 9 bases lay between the germline ends. The CDR3 is 14 residues long. As DNA, the CDR3 is TGTGCCAGCAGTTGGACAGTGGCTGGAAACACCATATATTTT. As protein: CASSWTVAGNTIYF.

This clone was observed once. This sequence joins TRBV5-1 and TRBJ2-2; the match to TRBD1 covers 9 bases. The CDR3 totals 15 residues. The germline V gene encodes CDR1 SGHRS and CDR2 YFSETQ. J was trimmed by 6 bases and V by 4 bases; bases with no gene match: 7. This CDR3 reads CASSAGTGNAGELFF. The CDR3 coding sequence is TGCGCCAGCAGCGCCGGGACAGGGAATGCCGGGGAGCTGTTTTTT.

V and J are TRBV5-1 and TRBJ1-2; the D is unclear. Trimming took 3 bases from V and 6 from J, leaving 15 bases between them. CDR1 is SGHRS, CDR2 YFSETQ, per germline. The CDR3 has 14 amino acids. Here the CDR3 DNA reads TGCGCCAGCAGCTCCCACCCGCGGAAGGATGGCTACACCTTC. This codes for CASSSHPRKDGYTF.

The rearrangement joins TRBV5-1 to TRBJ2-1, with TRBD2 matching over 11 bases. This CDR3 has 14 amino acids. Unmatched junction bases numbered 9, after V lost 2 bases and J lost 14 bases. From germline, CDR1 is SGHRS and CDR2 YFSETQ. This chain's CDR3 is CASSLSLTSGAEFF. CDR3 sequence (DNA): TGCGCCAGCAGCTTAAGTCTGACTAGCGGGGCGGAGTTCTTC.

This chain joins TRBV18 and TRBJ1-4; D gene unclear. This CDR3 spans 14 amino acids. V gave up 6 bases and J gave up 5 bases, with 13 bases separating them. The V gene's germline CDR1 is KGHSH and CDR2 LQKENI. In DNA, the CDR3 is TGTGCCAGCTCTACCGGAGCCACAAATGAAAAACTGTTTTTT. This translates into CASSTGATNEKLFF. Based on the CDR3 plus reference TRBV18 and TRBJ1-4, the full variable domain is NAGVMQNPRHLVRRRGQEARLRCSPMKGHSHVYWYRQLPEEGLKFMVYLQKENIIDESGMPKERFSAEFPKEGPSILRIQQVVRGDSAAYFCASSTGATNEKLFFGSGTQLSVL.

The V gene is TRBV6-1, the J gene TRBJ2-5; a possible D gene is TRBD2 (5 bases). The germline V gene has CDR1 MNHNS and CDR2 SASEGT. The CDR3 length is 16 residues. Trimming took 2 bases from V and 2 from J, leaving 15 bases between them. The CDR3 protein is CASSEFGRHTQETQYF. For the CDR3, the DNA is TGTGCCAGCAGTGAATTTGGGAGACACACTCAAGAGACCCAGTACTTC.

This clone has only one observation. The V call is TRBV13, the J call TRBJ2-1; 10 bases are a match to TRBD1. This CDR3 has 17 residues. Trimming cost V 2 bases and J 6 bases; bases outside gene matches: 10. Germline V lookup: CDR1 PRHDT, CDR2 FYEKMQ (reference sequence). The CDR3 nucleotides are TGTGCCAGCAGCTTACCGACAGGGGGCTGGGGGTTCAATGAGCAGTTCTTC. Translation: CASSLPTGGWGFNEQFF.

The chain recombines TRBV5-6 with TRBJ1-4, with D possibly matching TRBD1 (5 bases). The CDR3 loop spans 17 amino acids. Germline values: CDR1 SGHDT, CDR2 YYEEEE. V lost 2 bases to trimming and J lost 3 bases, with 17 bases between them. CDR3 in DNA: TGTGCCAGCAGCTTCAGGGCACAACTATACCCTAATGAAAAACTGTTTTTT. Encoded protein: CASSFRAQLYPNEKLFF.

The gene calls are TRBV10-3 and TRBJ1-3, with 11 bases lining up with TRBD1. The V gene end was trimmed by 7 bases and the J gene end by 8 bases; junction bases not matched to a gene: 4. The germline gives CDR1 ENHRY, CDR2 SYGVKD. The CDR3 sequence is 13 residues long. The CDR3 nucleotides are TGTGCCATCATGGACAGGGGGCTGGACACCATATATTTT. Its translation: CAIMDRGLDTIYF.

This rearrangement joins TRBV6-1 to TRBJ2-1; 15 bases map to TRBD2. The CDR3 is 18 amino acids. V shed 3 bases and J 4 bases; nucleotides not matched to a gene: 7. Germline CDR1 reads MNHNS; CDR2 reads SASEGT. The CDR3 DNA follows: TGTGCCAGCAGTGACCCCGGACTAGCGGGGGGGGTATACAATGAGCAGTTCTTC. It translates to CASSDPGLAGGVYNEQFF.

This clone was picked up one time. The V and J genes are TRBV15 and TRBJ1-2; 7 bases map to TRBD1. With V trimmed by 3 bases and J by 8 bases, 3 bases remained unmatched. Germline V gene data show CDR1 as LNHNV and CDR2 as YYDKDF (reference sequence). CDR3 length equals 12 residues. The CDR3 DNA reads TGTGCCACCAGCAGGGCAGGGGGAGGCTACACCTTC. This codes for CATSRAGGGYTF.

This rearrangement joins TRBV28 to TRBJ1-2; the D gene is possibly TRBD1 (5 bases). CDR1 and CDR2 from the germline V gene are MDHEN and SYDVKM. This CDR3 comprises 14 residues. V shed 5 bases and J shed 2 bases, with 12 bases lying between them. CDR3 nucleotides: TGTGCCAGCAGTCGGGCTCGGGGGAACTATGGCTACACCTTC. This encodes CASSRARGNYGYTF.

This clone was seen just once. V usage is TRBV4-1 and J usage is TRBJ1-2; perhaps TRBD1 as D (6 bases). Trimming pared 0 bases from V and 4 bases from J, leaving 18 bases between. This CDR3 region has 17 residues. CDR1 and CDR2 from the germline V gene are MGHRA and YSYEKL. CDR3 in DNA: TGCGCCAGCAGCCAAGATCCCGGACAGCCGCAGATCTATGGCTACACCTTC. This translates into CASSQDPGQPQIYGYTF.